This T cell receptor (beta chain) emerged from a study of shared clonotypes between healthy human individuals (dated by TCRdb to 2018 to 2020). Context from the whole study: The cohort comprised a couple of women and a few men aged 18 to 49 years. To estimate repertoire size and how much clonotypes are shared between individuals, the study performed deep sequencing of blood TCR repertoires from a handful of healthy adults. To increase sequencing depth and limit assay-specific biases, different laboratories used diverse techniques to prepare libraries and sequence TCR repertoires. Each donor's leukapheresis produced roughly between roughly 0.85 and 9.5 billion PBMCs. The research as a whole found: Because the study included only a small number of donors, the genetic and exposure-history diversity represented was limited. Only blood was sampled, and tissue TCR repertoires likely differ from those in blood. Pairwise subsampling indicated that sequencing depth was expected to affect the degree of clonotype sharing among donors.

Using the deep immunoSEQ assay, TCR CDR3 regions were amplified from genomic DNA by multiplex PCR. Extracted genomic DNA from each cell subset was distributed evenly across all wells of several immunoSEQ 96-well plates, and each plate was treated as a replicate. For unsorted PBMC, approximately 300 ng of genomic DNA, equivalent to around 30,000 T cell genomes, went into each replicate PCR. Ten immunoSEQ deep assay plates were used to sequence unsorted PBMC genomic DNA. Purified libraries were quantified with a Qubit 3.0 fluorometer, sized on a Bioanalyzer 2100, and re-quantified with the KAPA Library Quantification kit. Each immunoSEQ 96-well plate was sequenced on its own single-read 150-cycle Illumina NextSeq 550 flow cell. Per the authors' processing: The immunoSEQ output contained only junctional sequences without quality scores, so filtering could not match that applied to full-length reads. To assign V/J genes and CDR3, sequences were annotated against IMGT germline references using PyIR, a Python wrapper for IgBLAST v1.9. Reads were removed for weak V/J assignments (E-value above 1e-6), missing CDR3, stop codons, out-of-frame junctions, or ambiguous translated residues. V3J clonotypes were defined by identical inferred V gene, J gene, and CDR3 amino acid sequence. Percentage overlap between repertoires was computed as shared unique clonotypes divided by the size of the smaller repertoire. Three approaches were used to assess repertoire richness: RTK rarefaction, the Chao1 estimator, and Recon v2.1 estimates of unobserved clonotypes. Held by TCRdb, this immuneACCESS table contains in-frame sequences only and omits some clones. Under half of the omission traces to an unresolved V gene where checked; the cause of the rest is unknown. V and J calls and clone size are copied from that table; D and trimming were computed from the DNA. The sample contains 450,000 to 600,000 clones, roughly 85% of them found a single time. The ten top clones hold 10% to 15% of the sample.

The junction carries 13 bases between V and J, which are trimmed by 8 bases and 5 bases respectively. From its cysteine to its phenylalanine, the CDR3 spans 13 amino acids. Only the CDR3 DNA stays, 39 bases, in frame from base 1. Taken from the germline V gene (reference sequence), the CDR1 and CDR2 loops are LNHDA and SQIVND. The donors were healthy, HIV-negative adults who had no recently reported acute infections or vaccinations. All donors were Caucasian adults living in Nashville, Tennessee, USA. For unsorted samples, some 90 million PBMCs were counted and genomic DNA was extracted with the QIAamp DNA Blood Mini kit. Blood was collected by leukapheresis, and PBMCs were isolated by Ficoll-Histopaque density gradient centrifugation and then cryopreserved in liquid nitrogen vapor phase. Worth noting for this clone: Its antigen remains unidentified. No much larger clonotype is one base removed from it; base qualities were not supplied.

The sequenced material came from PBMCs. The chain joins TRBV19 to TRBJ2-4; the D call is tentative, TRBD1 or TRBD2, as each matches 5 bases. This clonotype was sampled from a woman in her 40s in good health. Some clones in this sample may be carry-over from other donors' samples. Read as DNA, the sequence is TGTGCCAGTGGAAAGGGACGCGAAAACATTCAGTACTTC. Its translation reads: CASGKGRENIQYF.